Presented here are 15 T cell receptor beta chains from one specimen sequenced in a study of T-cell reconstitution after alpha-beta-depleted transplantation in children. Preparation of the TCRbeta library involved a method that used unique molecular identifiers. TCRdb re-called the PCR reads through MiXCR, storing one row per CDR3 protein. The sample yields 240,000 or so distinct CDR3 sequences, around 7.8% seen once. Sequences were derived from PBMCs, mostly from graft donor cells, sampled 180 days after TCRalphabeta/CD19-depleted stem cell transplant. These receptors all stem from a male patient between 5 and 17 years old who had a stem cell transplant for acute lymphoblastic leukemia, so the T cells may come from the graft donor.

This clonotype was observed many times. CDR3 protein: CASSLWPEQYF. In nucleotides, the CDR3 is TGTGCCAGCAGTTTATGGCCGGAGCAGTACTTC. The chain uses TRBV28 and TRBJ2-7, with no clear D. Germline values: CDR1 MDHEN, CDR2 SYDVKM. This CDR3 region has 11 residues. Between the trimmed V and J ends, which lost 0 bases and 7 bases, there was a span of 4 bases.

The rearrangement uses TRBV7-9 and TRBJ2-5; 12 nucleotides match TRBD2. Per the germline V gene, CDR1 is SEHNR and CDR2 is FQNEAQ (reference sequence). CDR3 length: 18 amino acids. The junction had 11 bases not matched to a gene; V was cut back by 5 bases and J by 1 base. CDR3 sequence: CASSPAPLAGGLQETQYF. CDR3 DNA: TGTGCCAGCAGCCCCGCCCCTCTAGCGGGGGGGCTCCAAGAGACCCAGTACTTC.

This clonotype occurred a few times. This chain uses TRBV24-1 with TRBJ2-3, with 8 bases matching TRBD2. V dropped 5 bases and J dropped 5; count of bases not matched to a gene: 5. Germline V gives CDR1 KGHDR, CDR2 SFDVKD. This CDR3 has 14 amino acids. The chain's CDR3 is CATSVSGGQDTQYF. DNA of the CDR3: TGTGCCACCAGTGTATCGGGAGGGCAAGATACGCAGTATTTT.

The chain has TRBV6-5 and TRBJ1-3; 7 bases fit TRBD1. The germline V gene encodes CDR1 MNHEY and CDR2 SVGAGI. The CDR3 extends over 16 amino acids. V lost 5 bases, J lost 1 base, and 8 bases stayed unmatched. In DNA, the CDR3 is TGTGCCAGCAGTATACAGGGGATAGCATCTGGAAACACCATATATTTT. This translates into CASSIQGIASGNTIYF.

There are many counts of this clonotype. V usage is TRBV20-1 and J usage is TRBJ2-1, with D perhaps TRBD2 (5 bases). The germline gives CDR1 DFQATT, CDR2 SNEGSKA (reference sequence). The CDR3 spans 12 residues. V was clipped by 4 bases and J by 4 bases, with 8 bases between them. The CDR3 DNA sequence: TGCAGTGCTATGTCGGGGTACAATGAGCAGTTCTTC. Its protein product is CSAMSGYNEQFF.

This clonotype was observed at least ten times. J is TRBJ2-3 and V is TRBV28, with D unresolved. The CDR3 contains 14 residues. Germline V gives CDR1 MDHEN, CDR2 SYDVKM. Trimming took off 1 base at V and 5 bases at J, with 10 bases between the two ends. The CDR3 sequence is CASSLYPLGDTQYF. The CDR3 region has the DNA TGTGCCAGCAGTTTATACCCCCTTGGAGATACGCAGTATTTT.

This clonotype was picked up many times. The genes are TRBV7-9 and TRBJ2-3; D not resolved. This CDR3 spans 12 amino acids. In germline, CDR1 is SEHNR, CDR2 FQNEAQ (reference sequence). V lost 8 bases, J lost 0 bases, and 6 bases lay in between. The chain's CDR3 is CASALSTDTQYF. The CDR3 DNA follows: TGTGCCAGCGCCCTTAGCACAGATACGCAGTATTTT.

This clonotype was picked up many times. The chain uses TRBV7-6 and TRBJ1-2; the D gene is possibly TRBD1 (5 bases). Germline V gene lookup returns CDR1 SGHVS and CDR2 FNYEAQ. CDR3 length equals 17 residues. V lost 5 bases, J lost 0 bases, and 19 bases lay in between. The CDR3 DNA is TGTGCCAGCAGCCCGGGACCCTTAAAGAAGGCTAACTATGGCTACACCTTC. Protein product: CASSPGPLKKANYGYTF. The full variable domain, in which reference TRBV7-6 and TRBJ1-2 provide the parts outside the CDR3, is GAGVSQSPRYKVTKRGQDVALRCDPISGHVSLYWYRQALGQGPEFLTYFNYEAQQDKSGLPNDRFSAERPEGSISTLTIQRTEQRDSAMYRCASSPGPLKKANYGYTFGSGTRLTVV.

In this sample, this clonotype turned up a few times. The rearrangement joins TRBV7-2 to TRBJ2-5, with 9 bases identical to TRBD2. Germline V gives CDR1 SGHTA, CDR2 FQGNSA. J was trimmed by 5 bases and V by 5 bases; bases with no gene match: 9. The CDR3 has 15 amino acids. In DNA form, the CDR3 reads TGTGCCAGCAGCCCCTGGCGGGGGGGCGGGGAGACCCAGTACTTC. Translating it yields CASSPWRGGGETQYF.

This clonotype was counted ten times or more. The rearrangement uses TRBV20-1 and TRBJ2-7; TRBD1 aligns across 8 bases. The CDR3 is 14 residues long. Trimming removed 6 bases from V and 2 bases from J; junction bases left unmatched: 9. CDR1 and CDR2 (germline): DFQATT, SNEGSKA (reference sequence). CDR3 protein: CSAPAGTGPYEQYF. Here the CDR3 DNA reads TGCAGTGCCCCCGCCGGGACAGGCCCCTACGAGCAGTACTTC.

This clonotype occurred many times. The CDR3 is CASSRDRAGNTIYF. CDR3 bases: TGCGCCAGCAGCCGTGACAGGGCTGGAAACACCATATATTTT. The chain couples TRBV5-1 to TRBJ1-3; 7 bases line up with TRBD1. Per the germline V gene, CDR1 is SGHRS and CDR2 is YFSETQ. V trimming: 4 bases; J trimming: 2 bases; junction bases outside the gene matches: 3. The CDR3 has 14 amino acids.

This clonotype appeared many times. The rearrangement links TRBV27 to TRBJ1-2; D call uncertain. V was trimmed by 6 bases and J by 6 bases, leaving 14 bases between them. Germline V gives CDR1 MNHEY, CDR2 SMNVEV (reference sequence). This CDR3 has 13 amino acids. The CDR3 DNA follows: TGTGCCAGCAGGGGAACAGCTGTACATGGCTACACCTTC. Amino acid sequence: CASRGTAVHGYTF.

This clonotype was found a few times. This chain connects TRBV11-2 to TRBJ2-3, with TRBD2 as a possible D gene (7 bases). Germline-derived CDR1 and CDR2 are SGHAT and FQNNGV. V lost 5 bases to trimming and J lost 2 bases, with 17 bases between them. This CDR3 contains 16 residues. The CDR3 nucleotides are TGTGCCAGCAGCCTGGGGGGGGGGGCTCTCACAGATACGCAGTATTTT. It codes for CASSLGGGALTDTQYF.

This clonotype was picked up many times. This rearrangement joins TRBV3-1 to TRBJ1-1; D possibly corresponds to TRBD1 (5 bases). The ends were cut back, 1 base at V and 5 bases at J, with 11 bases in the middle. Germline lookup yields CDR1 LGHDT and CDR2 YNNKEL (reference sequence). CDR3 length: 14 amino acids. The CDR3 nucleotides read TGTGCCAGCAGCCAAGGGGGCGTATCGACTGAAGCTTTCTTT. Its protein is CASSQGGVSTEAFF.

Ten or more counts support this clonotype. The chain employs TRBV20-1 and TRBJ2-7; 7 bases are shared with TRBD2. This CDR3 is built from 14 residues. V gave up 5 bases and J gave up 2 bases; unmatched junction bases: 9. Germline V gives CDR1 DFQATT, CDR2 SNEGSKA (reference sequence). CDR3: CSALALSGPYEQYF. The CDR3 nucleotides read TGCAGTGCTTTAGCCCTTAGCGGGCCCTACGAGCAGTACTTC.